This entry lists 17 T cell receptor beta chains sequenced from one sample in a study of early T cells in non-severe SARS-CoV-2 infection. MiXCR was run by TCRdb on the 5' RACE reads, yielding one entry per CDR3 protein. The repertoire holds some 76,000 distinct CDR3 sequences, with roughly 16% as singletons. Sequencing was done on a sample of whole blood. Receptor source: an adult who was a healthcare worker with PCR-confirmed SARS-CoV-2 infection or an uninfected control (not recorded which).

This clonotype was detected only once. The chain has TRBV30 and TRBJ2-7, with 8 bases matching TRBD2. CDR1 and CDR2 from the germline V gene are GTSNPN and SVGIG (reference sequence). The CDR3 is 13 amino acids. CDR3 bases: TGTACCGGCGGAGCGGGAGTTAACTACGAGCAGTACTTC. Translating gives CTGGAGVNYEQYF. The full variable domain, completed using reference TRBV30 and TRBJ2-7, is SQTIHQWPATLVQPVGSPLSLECTVEGTSNPNLYWYRQAAGRGLQLLFYSVGIGQISSEVPQNLSASRPQDRQFILSSKKLLLSDSGFYLCTGGAGVNYEQYFGPGTRLTVT.

The chain recombines TRBV6-5 with TRBJ2-5; perhaps TRBD1 as D (5 bases). Trimming removed 7 bases at V and 3 bases at J, with 12 bases between. Germline V gene sequence: CDR1 MNHEY, CDR2 SVGAGI. This CDR3 has 13 amino acids. CDR3 coding DNA: TGTGCCAGCACCTCGACAGATAAAGAGACCCAGTACTTC. This encodes CASTSTDKETQYF.

This sequence joins TRBV4-3 and TRBJ1-1; TRBD1 is a possible D gene (6 bases). The germline CDR1 and CDR2 sequences are LGHNA and YSLEER. Trimming left V 0 bases short and J 5 bases short, with 10 bases between. The CDR3 loop spans 14 amino acids. The CDR3 DNA follows: TGCGCCAGCAGCCAAGAGGGGGGCCGGACTGAAGCTTTCTTT. Amino acid sequence: CASSQEGGRTEAFF.

This clonotype was seen a few times. This chain connects TRBV12-5 to TRBJ2-7, with no clear D. This CDR3 has 13 amino acids. Germline CDR1 reads LGHNT; CDR2 reads FRNRAP. V was cut by 4 bases and J by 4 bases, with 11 bases left in between. The CDR3 loop is CASGSPPDYEQYF. Written as DNA, the CDR3 is TGTGCTAGTGGTTCCCCGCCTGATTACGAGCAGTACTTC.

In this sample, this clonotype turned up many times. The CDR3 DNA is TGTGCCAGCAGCTTAGGTCTTCGGGGCTCTCAGCCCCAGCATTTT. This encodes CASSLGLRGSQPQHF. V gene TRBV7-2 combines with J gene TRBJ1-5, with a possible D match to TRBD1 (5 bases). The CDR3 contains 15 residues. Trimming took off 1 base at V and 6 bases at J, with 13 bases between the two ends. The germline V gene has CDR1 SGHTA and CDR2 FQGNSA.

This clonotype was picked up a small number of times. The rearrangement joins TRBV5-6 to TRBJ2-1, with D possibly being TRBD2 (5 bases). Germline assignment: CDR1 SGHDT and CDR2 YYEEEE. V lost 4 bases, J lost 8 bases, and 10 bases lay in between. The CDR3 extends over 12 amino acids. The CDR3 loop is CASSLLRDEQFF. The CDR3 DNA reads TGTGCCAGCAGCCTTTTGAGGGATGAGCAGTTCTTC.

This chain connects TRBV5-1 to TRBJ2-1; D gene unclear. Germline V gene lookup returns CDR1 SGHRS and CDR2 YFSETQ. Trimming pared 4 bases from V and 0 bases from J, leaving 11 bases between. The CDR3 is 15 amino acids. In nucleotides, the CDR3 is TGCGCCAGCAGCCAAGGGCAGGCCTCCTACAATGAGCAGTTCTTC. Amino acids: CASSQGQASYNEQFF.

This chain joins TRBV19 and TRBJ2-5; a possible D gene is TRBD1 (6 bases). Germline lookup yields CDR1 LNHDA and CDR2 SQIVND (reference sequence). The V end was cut by 6 bases, the J end by 5 bases, with 13 bases between. The CDR3 covers 13 residues. The CDR3: CASSDRSWETQYF. The DNA of the CDR3 is TGTGCCAGTAGCGACAGGTCCTGGGAGACCCAGTACTTC.

The chain is built from TRBV5-1 and TRBJ2-7, with 10 bases identical to TRBD1. The V gene end was trimmed by 2 bases and the J gene end by 2 bases; junction bases not matched to a gene: 7. There are 16 residues in the CDR3. Germline CDR1 is SGHRS and CDR2 is YFSETQ. CDR3 coding DNA: TGCGCCAGCAGCTTACTACCGGGACAGGGGACCTACGAGCAGTACTTC. It codes for CASSLLPGQGTYEQYF.

This clonotype has just a few counts. The CDR3 region has the DNA TGTGCCAGCAGCCCCGACGGGGGGCGGGGGTTAAGGAATCAGCCCCAGCATTTT. The encoded protein is CASSPDGGRGLRNQPQHF. The chain is built from TRBV21-1 and TRBJ1-5; TRBD1, the table's D call, lacks a check against the DNA. TRBV21-1 is shown as a pseudogene. The CDR3 is made up of 18 amino acids.

This clonotype was seen a handful of times. V and J are TRBV6-2 or TRBV6-3 and TRBJ2-7, with a weak D call TRBD2 (6 bases). V gave up 2 bases and J gave up 3 bases, with 14 bases separating them. Germline-derived CDR1 and CDR2 are MNHEY and SVGEGT. The CDR3 has 15 residues. The CDR3 here is CASSYPGDSGYEQYF. CDR3 sequence (DNA): TGTGCCAGCAGTTACCCGGGGGACTCCGGCTACGAGCAGTACTTC.

The chain joins TRBV28 to TRBJ2-3; 7 bases fit TRBD2. CDR1 and CDR2 (germline): MDHEN, SYDVKM. V was clipped by 2 bases and J by 6 bases; unmatched bases: 5. The CDR3 spans 14 residues. In nucleotides, the CDR3 is TGTGCCAGCAGTTTACCTCTAGCGGTTGATACGCAGTATTTT. This sequence encodes CASSLPLAVDTQYF.

A few counts support this clonotype. The chain carries TRBV27 and TRBJ2-1; possible D gene TRBD2, 6 bases. The V end lost 7 bases, the J end lost 7 bases, and 17 bases lay between the germline ends. The CDR3 is 14 amino acids. Germline V lookup: CDR1 MNHEY, CDR2 SMNVEV (reference sequence). DNA of the CDR3: TGTGCCAGCACTCTAAGGGGACTTGGGAATGAGCAGTTCTTC. Translated, it gives CASTLRGLGNEQFF.

V and J are TRBV12-3 or TRBV12-4 and TRBJ1-5; 10 bases align to TRBD1. After removal of 2 bases from V and 5 bases from J, the junction contained 6 bases not matched to a gene. CDR3 length: 16 residues. The CDR3, as DNA: TGTGCCAGCAGTTTAATGGGACAGGGGTTTCATCAGCCCCAGCATTTT. Encoded protein: CASSLMGQGFHQPQHF.

The rearrangement joins TRBV19 to TRBJ1-1; no reliable D call. Germline V gene lookup returns CDR1 LNHDA and CDR2 SQIVND (reference sequence). The CDR3 is 14 residues long. V was trimmed by 8 bases and J by 0 bases, leaving 13 bases between them. CDR3 region: CASEDPLMNTEAFF. CDR3 bases: TGTGCCAGTGAGGACCCCCTCATGAACACTGAAGCTTTCTTT.

V and J are TRBV4-3 and TRBJ2-1, with a weak D call TRBD2 (6 bases). This CDR3 has 14 residues. Germline CDR1 and CDR2: LGHNA and YSLEER. V lost 3 bases and J 0 bases, leaving 6 bases between the germline ends. The CDR3: CASSQRGSYNEQFF. Written as DNA, the CDR3 is TGCGCCAGCAGCCAGCGGGGCTCCTACAATGAGCAGTTCTTC.

This clonotype was detected a few times. This chain uses TRBV6-2 or TRBV6-3 with TRBJ1-1, with a possible D match to TRBD1 (6 bases). CDR3 size: 16 residues. V was shortened by 5 bases and J by 0 bases, with 16 bases between the two germline ends. Germline values: CDR1 MNHEY, CDR2 SVGEGT. The CDR3 loop is CASSTPTGVMNTEAFF. In nucleotides, the CDR3 is TGTGCCAGCAGTACGCCGACAGGAGTCATGAACACTGAAGCTTTCTTT.